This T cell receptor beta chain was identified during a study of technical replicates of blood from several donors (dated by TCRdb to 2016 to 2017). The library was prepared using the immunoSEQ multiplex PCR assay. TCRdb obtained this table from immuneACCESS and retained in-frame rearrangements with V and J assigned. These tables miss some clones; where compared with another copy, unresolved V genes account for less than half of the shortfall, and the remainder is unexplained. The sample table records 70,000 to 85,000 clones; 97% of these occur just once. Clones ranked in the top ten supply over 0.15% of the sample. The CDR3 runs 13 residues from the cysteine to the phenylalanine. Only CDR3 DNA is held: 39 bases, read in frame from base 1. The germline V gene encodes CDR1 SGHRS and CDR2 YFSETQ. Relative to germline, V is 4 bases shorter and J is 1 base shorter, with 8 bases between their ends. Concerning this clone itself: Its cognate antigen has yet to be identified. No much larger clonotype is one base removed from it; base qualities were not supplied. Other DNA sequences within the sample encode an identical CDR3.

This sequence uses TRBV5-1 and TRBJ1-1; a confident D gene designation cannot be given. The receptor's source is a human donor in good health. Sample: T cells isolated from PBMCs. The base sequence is TGCGCCAGCAGCCTCACGGGGAACACTGAAGCTTTCTTT. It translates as CASSLTGNTEAFF. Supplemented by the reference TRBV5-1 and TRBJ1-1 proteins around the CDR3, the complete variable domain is KAGVTQTPRYLIKTRGQQVTLSCSPISGHRSVSWYQQTPGQGLQFLFEYFSETQRNKGNFPGRFSGRQFSNSRSEMNVSTLELGDSALYLCASSLTGNTEAFFGQGTRLTVV.